Each of the 10 T cell receptor beta chains below was sequenced from the same sample in a study of regulatory T cells in long-lasting Graves disease. The time point: newly diagnosed GD, antithyroid drugs for less than 3 months. PBMCs provided the RNA from which the TCR library was made. iRepertoire HTBI primers and Arm-PCR of CDR3 regions built TCR beta libraries. TCRdb redid the calling of the multiplex PCR reads with MiXCR, one entry per CDR3 protein. In the table there are 450,000 to 500,000 distinct CDR3 sequences, around 16% of which are singletons. These data are also associated with another study on T cells in Graves' hyperthyroidism and ophthalmopathy.

Sequences were derived from peripheral blood mononuclear cells (PBMCs), sampled at new diagnosis, from a patient treated with antithyroid drugs. These receptor sequences come from a man aged 40-49 years with Graves disease.

This clonotype was detected a few times. J is TRBJ1-4 and V is TRBV15; unclear D gene. This CDR3 is built from 15 residues. The V gene lost 0 bases and the J gene lost 6 bases, with 11 bases spanning the gap. Germline lookup yields CDR1 LNHNV and CDR2 YYDKDF (reference sequence). The CDR3 bases are TGTGCCACCAGCAGAGATAGGCCGCCCGATGAAAAACTGTTTTTT. Amino acids: CATSRDRPPDEKLFF.

In its sample, this clonotype was seen many times. The rearrangement uses TRBV6-1 and TRBJ2-3, with a weak D call TRBD2 (6 bases). V was trimmed by 6 bases and J by 0 bases, leaving 10 bases between them. Looked up from germline, CDR1 is MNHNS and CDR2 is SASEGT. The CDR3 length is 14 residues. Here the CDR3 reads CASRLATSTDTQYF. CDR3 coding DNA: TGTGCCAGCAGGCTAGCGACTAGCACAGATACGCAGTATTTT.

The J gene is TRBJ1-1, the V gene TRBV30; D may be TRBD1 (5 bases). In germline, CDR1 is GTSNPN, CDR2 SVGIG (reference sequence). V lost 4 bases and J 2 bases, leaving 11 bases between the germline ends. The CDR3 spans 13 residues. DNA for the CDR3: TGTGCCTGGAAAGGACAAGGCAACACTGAAGCTTTCTTT. Amino acids: CAWKGQGNTEAFF.

The rearrangement uses TRBV7-3 and TRBJ2-1; D ambiguous. Germline V gives CDR1 SGHTA, CDR2 FQGTGA. The ends were cut back, 5 bases at V and 0 bases at J, with 8 bases in the middle. This CDR3 has 14 residues. The CDR3 sequence: CASSHDFSYNEQFF. The CDR3 nucleotides read TGTGCCAGCAGCCACGACTTCTCCTACAATGAGCAGTTCTTC.

Ten or more counts support this clonotype. The gene calls are TRBV2 and TRBJ1-4; D perhaps matches TRBD1 (6 bases). Germline CDR1 and CDR2: SNHLY and FYNNEI. The CDR3 spans 13 residues. Trimming pared 7 bases from V and 8 bases from J, leaving 14 bases between. The CDR3 sequence: CASKKGGREKLFF. CDR3 bases: TGTGCCAGCAAAAAAGGGGGAAGGGAAAAACTGTTTTTT. The full variable domain, with the rest looked up from reference TRBV2 and TRBJ1-4, is EPEVTQTPSHQVTQMGQEVILRCVPISNHLYFYWYRQILGQKVEFLVSFYNNEISEKSEIFDDQFSVERPDGSNFTLKIRSTKLEDSAMYFCASKKGGREKLFFGSGTQLSVL.

In its sample, this clonotype was seen many times. The chain is built from TRBV11-2 and TRBJ2-7; a weak D match, TRBD2 (5 bases). This CDR3 region has 14 residues. Germline V lookup: CDR1 SGHAT, CDR2 FQNNGV. V was shortened by 5 bases and J by 9 bases, with 20 bases between the two germline ends. DNA for the CDR3: TGTGCCAGCAGCCGACCCGGGAACCCGAGCTTGCAGTACTTC. Its protein product is CASSRPGNPSLQYF.

There are many counts of this clonotype. J is TRBJ2-3 and V is TRBV7-3, with no clear D. With 1 base removed from V and 6 bases from J, the gap between germline ends came to 8 bases. This CDR3 has 13 amino acids. Germline CDR1 SGHTA, CDR2 FQGTGA. CDR3 sequence: CASSLSLYDTQYF. The CDR3 DNA reads TGTGCCAGCAGCTTAAGTTTGTATGATACGCAGTATTTT.

This clonotype was seen a handful of times. The chain is built from TRBV10-3 and TRBJ2-7, with D possibly TRBD1 on 6 matching bases. V was trimmed by 8 bases and J by 5 bases, leaving 13 bases between them. There are 12 residues in the CDR3. Germline CDR1 and CDR2: ENHRY and SYGVKD. The CDR3 protein is CAIWTDDNEQYF. CDR3 sequence (DNA): TGTGCCATCTGGACAGATGACAACGAGCAGTACTTC.

This clonotype was detected a few times. The rearrangement links TRBV7-9 to TRBJ2-1; 14 bases match TRBD2. Germline CDR1 is SEHNR and CDR2 is FQNEAQ (reference sequence). Trimming took 5 bases from V and 6 from J; bases not matched to a gene: 9. There are 17 residues in the CDR3. CDR3 amino acids: CASSGTSGRQAPNEQFF. The CDR3 coding sequence is TGTGCCAGCAGCGGGACTAGCGGGAGACAGGCCCCCAATGAGCAGTTCTTC.

This clonotype has more than one count but fewer than ten. The chain carries TRBV9 and TRBJ2-7; no clear D gene. Trimming cost V 0 bases and J 9 bases, with 10 bases left between them. CDR3 length: 12 amino acids. Per the germline V gene, CDR1 is SGDLS and CDR2 is YYNGEE. Here the CDR3 reads CASSVDGGMQYF. The CDR3 bases are TGTGCCAGCAGCGTAGATGGTGGGATGCAGTACTTC.